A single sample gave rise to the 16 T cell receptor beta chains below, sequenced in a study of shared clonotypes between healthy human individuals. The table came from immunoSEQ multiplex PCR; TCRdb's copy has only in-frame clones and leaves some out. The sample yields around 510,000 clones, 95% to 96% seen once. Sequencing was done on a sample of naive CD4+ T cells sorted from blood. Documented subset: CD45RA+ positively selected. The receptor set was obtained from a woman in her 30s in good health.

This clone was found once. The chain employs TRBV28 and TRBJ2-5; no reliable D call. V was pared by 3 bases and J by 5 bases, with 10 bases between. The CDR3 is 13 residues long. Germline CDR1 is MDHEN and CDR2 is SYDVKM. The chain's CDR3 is CASSFNSRETQYF. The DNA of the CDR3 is TGTGCCAGCAGTTTTAACAGTAGGGAGACCCAGTACTTC.

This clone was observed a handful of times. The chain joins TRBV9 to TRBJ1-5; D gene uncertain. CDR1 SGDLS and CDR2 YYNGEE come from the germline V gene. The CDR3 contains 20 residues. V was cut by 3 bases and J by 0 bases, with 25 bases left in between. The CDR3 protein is CASSGRLGGSARYSNQPQHF. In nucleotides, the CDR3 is TGTGCCAGCAGCGGCCGTCTCGGAGGGTCAGCAAGATATAGCAATCAGCCCCAGCATTTT.

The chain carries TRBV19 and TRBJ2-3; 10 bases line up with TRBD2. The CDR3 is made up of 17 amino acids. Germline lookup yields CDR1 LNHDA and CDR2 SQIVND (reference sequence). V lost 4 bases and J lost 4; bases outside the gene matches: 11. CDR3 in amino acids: CASSTRRASGSADTQYF. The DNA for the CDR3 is TGTGCCAGTAGTACCCGCAGGGCTAGCGGGAGTGCAGATACGCAGTATTTT.

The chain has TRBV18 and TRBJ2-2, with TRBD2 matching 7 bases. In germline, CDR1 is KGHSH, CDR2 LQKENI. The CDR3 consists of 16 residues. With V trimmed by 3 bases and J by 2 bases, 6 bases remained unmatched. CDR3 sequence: CASSPRSGVNTGELFF. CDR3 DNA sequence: TGTGCCAGCTCACCCCGGAGCGGGGTAAACACCGGGGAGCTGTTTTTT. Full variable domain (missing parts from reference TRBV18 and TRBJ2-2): NAGVMQNPRHLVRRRGQEARLRCSPMKGHSHVYWYRQLPEEGLKFMVYLQKENIIDESGMPKERFSAEFPKEGPSILRIQQVVRGDSAAYFCASSPRSGVNTGELFFGEGSRLTVL.

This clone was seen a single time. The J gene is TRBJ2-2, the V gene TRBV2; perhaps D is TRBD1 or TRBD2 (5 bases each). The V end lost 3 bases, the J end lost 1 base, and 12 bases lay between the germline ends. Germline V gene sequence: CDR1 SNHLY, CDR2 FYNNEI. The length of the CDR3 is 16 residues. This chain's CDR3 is CASSDLGVRNTGELFF. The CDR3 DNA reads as TGTGCCAGCAGTGATCTGGGGGTGAGGAACACCGGGGAGCTGTTTTTT.

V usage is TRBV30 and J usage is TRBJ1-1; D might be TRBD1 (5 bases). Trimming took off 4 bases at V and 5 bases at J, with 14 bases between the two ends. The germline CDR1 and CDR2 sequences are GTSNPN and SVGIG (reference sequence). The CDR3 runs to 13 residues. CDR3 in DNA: TGTGCCTGGAAATCACGGGGCCGGACTGAAGCTTTCTTT. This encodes CAWKSRGRTEAFF.

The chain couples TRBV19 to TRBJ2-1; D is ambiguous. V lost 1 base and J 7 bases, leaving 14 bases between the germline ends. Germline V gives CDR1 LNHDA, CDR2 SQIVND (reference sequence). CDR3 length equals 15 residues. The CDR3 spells CASSIGLGLGNEQFF. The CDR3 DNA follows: TGTGCCAGTAGTATAGGATTAGGGTTAGGGAATGAGCAGTTCTTC. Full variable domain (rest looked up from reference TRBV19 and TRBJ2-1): DGGITQSPKYLFRKEGQNVTLSCEQNLNHDAMYWYRQDPGQGLRLIYYSQIVNDFQKGDIAEGYSVSREKKESFPLTVTSAQKNPTAFYLCASSIGLGLGNEQFFGPGTRLTVL.

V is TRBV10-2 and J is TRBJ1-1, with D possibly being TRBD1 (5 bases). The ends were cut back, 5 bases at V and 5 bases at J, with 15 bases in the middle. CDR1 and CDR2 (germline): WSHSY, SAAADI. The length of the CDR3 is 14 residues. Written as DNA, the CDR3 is TGCGCCAGCAGTCCCCTGGGGCGGAAGACTGAAGCTTTCTTT. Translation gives CASSPLGRKTEAFF.

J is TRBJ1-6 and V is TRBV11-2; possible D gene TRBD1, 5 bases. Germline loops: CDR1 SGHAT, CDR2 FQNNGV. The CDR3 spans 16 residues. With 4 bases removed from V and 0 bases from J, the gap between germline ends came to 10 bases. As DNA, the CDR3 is TGTGCCAGCAGCTCCGATCAGGGCTCCTATAATTCACCCCTCCACTTT. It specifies CASSSDQGSYNSPLHF. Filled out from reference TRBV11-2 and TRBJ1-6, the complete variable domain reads EAGVAQSPRYKIIEKRQSVAFWCNPISGHATLYWYQQILGQGPKLLIQFQNNGVVDDSQLPKDRFSAERLKGVDSTLKIQPAKLEDSAVYLCASSSDQGSYNSPLHFGNGTRLTVT.

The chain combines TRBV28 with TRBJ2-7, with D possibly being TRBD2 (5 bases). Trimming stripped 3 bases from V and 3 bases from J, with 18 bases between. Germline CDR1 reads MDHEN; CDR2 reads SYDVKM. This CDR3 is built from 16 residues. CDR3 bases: TGTGCCAGCAGTTTCGTATTTAGGCGGGTGAGCTACGAGCAGTACTTC. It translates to CASSFVFRRVSYEQYF.

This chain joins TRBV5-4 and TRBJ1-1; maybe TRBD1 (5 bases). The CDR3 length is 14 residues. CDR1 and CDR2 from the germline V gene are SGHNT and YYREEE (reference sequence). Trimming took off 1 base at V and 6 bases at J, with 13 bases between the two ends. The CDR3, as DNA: TGTGCCAGCAGCTTGAGGGGAGGGCTACCTGAAGCTTTCTTT. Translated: CASSLRGGLPEAFF. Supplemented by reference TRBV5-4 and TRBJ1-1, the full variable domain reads ETGVTQSPTHLIKTRGQQVTLRCSSQSGHNTVSWYQQALGQGPQFIFQYYREEENGRGNFPPRFSGLQFPNYSSELNVNALELDDSALYLCASSLRGGLPEAFFGQGTRLTVV.

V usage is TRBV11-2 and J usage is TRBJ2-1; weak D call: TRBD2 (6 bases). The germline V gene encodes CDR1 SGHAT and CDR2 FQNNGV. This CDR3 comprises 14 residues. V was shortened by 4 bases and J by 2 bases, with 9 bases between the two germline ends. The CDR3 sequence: CASSSIAAYNEQFF. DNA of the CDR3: TGTGCCAGCAGCTCAATAGCGGCCTACAATGAGCAGTTCTTC.

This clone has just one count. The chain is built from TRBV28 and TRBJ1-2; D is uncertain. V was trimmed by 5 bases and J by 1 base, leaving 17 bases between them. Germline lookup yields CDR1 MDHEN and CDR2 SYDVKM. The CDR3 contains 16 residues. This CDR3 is CASSQSTAHLNYGYTF. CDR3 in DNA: TGTGCCAGCAGTCAAAGTACGGCACACCTTAACTATGGCTACACCTTC.

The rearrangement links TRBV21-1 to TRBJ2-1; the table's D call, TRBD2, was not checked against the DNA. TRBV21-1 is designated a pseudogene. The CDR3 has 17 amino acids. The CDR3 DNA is TGTGCCAGCAGCAAAGGCGGAAAAGCGGGAGGGAAAAATGAGCAGTTCTTC. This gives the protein CASSKGGKAGGKNEQFF.

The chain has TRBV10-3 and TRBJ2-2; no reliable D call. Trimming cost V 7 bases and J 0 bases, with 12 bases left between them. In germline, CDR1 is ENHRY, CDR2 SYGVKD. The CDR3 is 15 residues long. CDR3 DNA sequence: TGTGCCATCAAAAGGGATTACACGAACACCGGGGAGCTGTTTTTT. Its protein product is CAIKRDYTNTGELFF.

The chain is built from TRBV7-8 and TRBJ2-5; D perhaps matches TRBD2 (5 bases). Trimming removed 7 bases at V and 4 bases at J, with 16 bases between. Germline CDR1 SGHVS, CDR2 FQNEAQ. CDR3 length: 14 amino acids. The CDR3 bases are TGTGCCAGCAACGACGGACTGTCGAGAGAGACCCAGTACTTC. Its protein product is CASNDGLSRETQYF.